Given below is one T cell receptor (beta chain) in context. No cognate antigen has been identified for it. One base away there is no much larger clone; base qualities are not given. The cohort consisted of 600 to 750 healthy bone marrow donors. Cohort members were all nominally healthy when sampled, although unrecorded immune exposures were likely present. The donor tested CMV seronegative, placing the donor among the 350 or so seronegative members of the cohort. Each donor provided a peripheral blood sample, and peripheral blood mononuclear cells were used for TCR beta sequencing. Genomic DNA was extracted from the blood cell samples with the Qiagen DNeasy Blood Extraction Kit. The record originates from a study of cytomegalovirus exposure and HLA in healthy donors (dated by TCRdb to between 2016 and 2019). With respect to the entire study: An earlier analysis of fewer than 750 of the donors reported 276 Gb of sequence data and approximately 120 million unique TCR beta sequences obtained from around 190 million T cells. Approximately 310 gigabases of sequencing data and tens of millions of unique TCR sequences were included in an early release covering around 650 HLA-typed donors. Among the approximately 400 genotyped donors, 75% to 90% belonged to the genetic ancestry cluster associated with self-reported Caucasian donors. The study aimed to test whether cataloging public T cell receptors could reveal signatures of past pathogen exposure. The T cell repertoires of roughly 660 subjects were profiled by immunosequencing and related to cytomegalovirus serostatus. Along with the 666-subject first cohort, a separate validation cohort of over a hundred different subjects was used. The study combined high-throughput TCR immunosequencing, statistical association of individual TCRs with disease status, and machine learning to predict cytomegalovirus infection status. A later analysis re-examined previously published TCR beta repertoires from just over 650 donors and added high-resolution HLA genotyping to investigate patterns of TCR occurrence. In the later analysis, no new phenotypic data were used to find candidate immune exposures; instead, reliance was placed on TCR beta sequences and their occurrence across donors. An earlier analysis of approximately 500 of the donors applied high-throughput TCR beta sequencing to assess whether each TCR beta V gene segment acted as functional or pseudogenic. Donor age, sex, ethnicity and CMV serostatus were compiled alongside the repertoire data. A later genetic analysis took genome-wide SNP genotypes for about 55% of the roughly 700 donors and used that subset as a discovery cohort. All discovery cohort repertoires had been generated using a single sequencing platform. Both class I and class II loci were covered by HLA typing, at four-digit resolution. Typing coverage differed by locus: A, B, C, DRB1 and DQB1 were typed in roughly 620-640 donors, DQA1 in roughly 500, DPA1 in around 610, and DPB1 in roughly 470. Four to six DR-DQ haplotypes were handled as single units for association and clustering because linkage in the cohort was strong. On average, over 200,000 unique TCR beta nucleotide sequences were sequenced per donor among 398 genotyped donors of the cohort, with roughly 19% of those sequences being non-productive.

Library generation was performed with the immunoSEQ multiplex PCR assay. The multiplex PCR relied on a mix of 60 forward primers for TCR Vbeta segments and 13 reverse primers for TCR Jbeta segments. The CDR3 region of rearranged TCR beta genes was amplified from genomic DNA by a multiplex PCR assay. On the Illumina HiSeq System, the amplified TCR beta libraries were sequenced as 87-base-pair reads. As for how the authors treated the data: A later analysis counted tens of millions of unique TCR beta chains across the 666 repertoires, and 9.5 million to 11 million of these chains were shared by at least two donors. A nearest-neighbor algorithm error-corrected the raw reads and collapsed the reads into unique sequences, merging closely related sequences to remove PCR and sequencing errors. To assign V, D and J gene segments, CDR3 sequences were aligned to IMGT reference sequences. For a sequence to be retained, a match of at least six nucleotides was required to both a V gene segment and a J gene segment. Rearrangements were classified as productive when the CDR3 lacked stop codons and remained in frame with V and J, and all other rearrangements were classified as non-productive. CDR3 was defined according to IMGT convention as the region running from the second conserved V-encoded cysteine to the conserved J-encoded phenylalanine. The earlier analysis of approximately 500 of the donors excluded sequences that lacked an unambiguous match to a single V gene segment. In an earlier analysis of approximately 550 of the donors, V segments were called functional above 56.7% productive rearrangements and were called segregating when the between-donor standard deviation exceeded 5%. A statistical classification framework was built for diagnosing cytomegalovirus status from the catalog of TCR beta chain sequences. In a later analysis, TCR nucleotide sequences were compared against IMGT/GENE-DB human TR gene sequences so that V and J genes could be assigned. A later analysis assigned CDR3 sequences and most-parsimonious VDJ recombination scenarios with the TCRdist pipeline. A later analysis defined each TCR beta chain by its CDR3 amino acid sequence plus V-gene family, and excluded reads lacking a unique V-gene family. As a way to deal with suspected cross-contamination and a sequencing artifact, a later analysis dropped 450 to 600 nucleotide sequences that were highly shared and had low generation probability. For each public chain, a later analysis derived a clonal expansion index from normalized ranks of inferred template counts within each repertoire. A later analysis computed generation probabilities with a VDJ recombination model fitted to out-of-frame rearrangements, and checked the results against IGoR. In a later analysis, TCR-TCR, TCR-HLA and TCR-CMV co-occurrence was scored with hypergeometric tests, and a repertoire-size bias correction was applied to TCR pairs. To estimate false discovery rates, a later analysis permuted the HLA or CMV assignments 20 times. In a later analysis, co-occurring TCRs were grouped with DBSCAN, and TCRdist sequence similarity was added when clustering was performed within HLA-allele-positive subsets. Repertoires with fewer than 30,000 or more than 120,000 public chains were left out of co-occurrence clustering, as were about five repertoires with anomalous nucleotide sharing. TCRdb obtained this table from immuneACCESS and retained in-frame rearrangements with V and J assigned. These tables miss some clones; where compared with another copy, unresolved V genes account for less than half of the shortfall, and the remainder is unexplained. That table furnishes V, J and clone size, whereas the DNA furnished D and trimming. The sample yields 90,000 to 120,000 clones; 81% were counted once. Jointly, the top ten make up around 2.3% of the sample.

Beyond this particular receptor, the publication reports: The classifier was reported to diagnose cytomegalovirus status with high specificity and sensitivity in both the original cohort and the validation cohort. Roughly uniform sequencing depth across donors was assumed in presence/absence analyses, although this assumption may not hold. According to a later analysis, most CMV-associated TCR beta chains appeared to be HLA-restricted, and the HLA associations seemed to be driven largely by CMV exposure. In this cohort, only TCR beta chains were sequenced, and detectable features were limited by the absence of alpha or paired-chain data. In a later analysis, 15,000 to 20,000 TCR beta sequences were associated with specific HLA alleles at a false discovery rate of 0.05. In a later genetic analysis, fewer N-insertions in productive TCRs were reported among donors in an Asian-associated ancestry cluster than the roughly 700-donor mean. In a later genetic analysis, a missense DCLRE1C variant was associated with V-gene and J-gene trimming of TCR beta chains, and the association was replicated in an independent cohort. A later analysis reported that several top co-occurrence clusters appeared linked to parvovirus B19, influenza, CMV and Epstein-Barr virus. The sequencing pipeline was judged likely to have produced a cluster of highly shared sequence variants as a technical artifact. The authors suggested that the approach could potentially be generalized to other disease states and immunological phenotypes. Correlated functional status among segregating V segments might be attributable to linkage disequilibrium, but an unknown experimental factor could not be ruled out. A later analysis found that TCR association rates varied across HLA loci, with DRB1 alleles showing the most associated TCRs and HLA-C alleles the fewest. The study gave a list of 150 to 200 TCR beta chains associated with cytomegalovirus. When HLA alleles, especially DR and DQ, strongly co-occurred, attributing TCR associations to individual alleles was difficult. The earlier analysis of some 560 of the donors excluded around 17 rarely observed V segments, including chromosome 9 orphons, because counts were too low. Immune exposure information for the cohort was limited to CMV serostatus. In a later analysis, HLA-associated TCR beta chains showed more clonal expansion and lower generation probabilities than non-associated chains that were equally common. A further reported finding was that TCR beta sequences accurately predicted the HLA-A and HLA-B alleles for most subjects in the first cohort. Across donors, most TCR sequences were observed very rarely, whereas some public TCRs were present in many individuals. Broadly in line with IMGT annotations, most TCR beta V segments showed up in productive rearrangements about 87% or about 30% of the time in an earlier analysis of several hundred of the donors. Because some donors lacked HLA typing at each locus, the association tests relied only on the typed subset. Three of the identified cytomegalovirus-associated TCR beta chains were confirmed in vitro to be specific for cytomegalovirus antigens.

Material for sequencing was PBMCs. The TCR comes from a man aged 25 to 40 in good health and CMV-seronegative.

The CDR3 protein: CASSQFPYEQYF. The DNA sequence is as follows: TGTGCCAGCAGCCAATTCCCGTACGAGCAGTACTTC. The sequence joins TRBV16 to TRBJ2-7, with the D gene not confidently named. Between the V and J ends, shortened by 1 base and 4 bases respectively, the junction contains 5 bases. From a lookup of the germline V gene, CDR1 and CDR2 are KGHSY and FQNENV. The CDR3 contains 12 residues, cysteine and phenylalanine counted. Only the CDR3 DNA stays, 36 bases, in frame from base 1.